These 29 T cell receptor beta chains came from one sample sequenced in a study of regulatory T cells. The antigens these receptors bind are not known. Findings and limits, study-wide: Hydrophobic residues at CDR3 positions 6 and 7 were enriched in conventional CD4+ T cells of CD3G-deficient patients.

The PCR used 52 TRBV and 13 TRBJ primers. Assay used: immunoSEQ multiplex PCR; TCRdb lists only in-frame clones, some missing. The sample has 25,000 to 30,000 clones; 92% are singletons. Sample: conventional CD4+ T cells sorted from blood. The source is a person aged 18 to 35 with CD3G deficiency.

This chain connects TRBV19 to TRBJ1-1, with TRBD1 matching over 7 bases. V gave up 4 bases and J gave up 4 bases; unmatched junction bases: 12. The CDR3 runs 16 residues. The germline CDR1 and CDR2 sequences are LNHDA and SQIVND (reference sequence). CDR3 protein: CASSNLQGNGATEAFF. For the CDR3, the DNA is TGTGCCAGTAGTAACTTACAGGGGAACGGGGCCACTGAAGCTTTCTTT.

The CDR3 sequence: CASSSNWNEQYF. The CDR3 DNA reads as TGTGCCAGCAGTTCAAACTGGAACGAGCAGTACTTC. The chain combines TRBV28 with TRBJ2-7; D not certain. Germline V gene lookup returns CDR1 MDHEN and CDR2 SYDVKM. Trimming cost V 4 bases and J 5 bases, with 9 bases left between them. The CDR3 extends over 12 amino acids.

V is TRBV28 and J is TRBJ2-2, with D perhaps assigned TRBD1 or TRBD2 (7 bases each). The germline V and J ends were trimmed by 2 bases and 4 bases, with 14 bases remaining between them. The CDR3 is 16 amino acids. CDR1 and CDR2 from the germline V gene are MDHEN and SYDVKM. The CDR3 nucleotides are TGTGCCAGCAGTTTAGGGGCCAGGGGGGGCACCGGGGAGCTGTTTTTT. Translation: CASSLGARGGTGELFF.

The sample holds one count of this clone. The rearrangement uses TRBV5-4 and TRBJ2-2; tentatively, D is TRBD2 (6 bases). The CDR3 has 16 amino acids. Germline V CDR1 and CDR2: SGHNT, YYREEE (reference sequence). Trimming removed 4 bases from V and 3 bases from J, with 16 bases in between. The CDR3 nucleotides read TGTGCCAGCAGCCGCGCGGGTTGGGGGGACACCGGGGAGCTGTTTTTT. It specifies CASSRAGWGDTGELFF.

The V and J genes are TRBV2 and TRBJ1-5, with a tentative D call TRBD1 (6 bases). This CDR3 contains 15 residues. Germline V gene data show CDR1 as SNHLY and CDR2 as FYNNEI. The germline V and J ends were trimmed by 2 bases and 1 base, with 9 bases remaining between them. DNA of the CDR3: TGTGCCAGCAGTGAATTGGGGGCGAGCAATCAGCCCCAGCATTTT. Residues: CASSELGASNQPQHF.

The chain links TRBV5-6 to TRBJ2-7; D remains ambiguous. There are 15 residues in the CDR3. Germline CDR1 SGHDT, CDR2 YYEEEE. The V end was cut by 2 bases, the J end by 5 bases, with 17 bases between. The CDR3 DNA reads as TGTGCCAGCAGCTTACCGGCCCGGGCTACCGACGAGCAGTACTTC. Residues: CASSLPARATDEQYF.

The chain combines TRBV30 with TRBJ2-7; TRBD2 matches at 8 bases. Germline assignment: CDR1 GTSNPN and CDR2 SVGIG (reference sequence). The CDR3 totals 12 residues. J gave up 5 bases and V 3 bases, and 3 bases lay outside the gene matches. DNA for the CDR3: TGTGCCTGGAGCCCGGGGGGGAACGAGCAGTACTTC. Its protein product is CAWSPGGNEQYF.

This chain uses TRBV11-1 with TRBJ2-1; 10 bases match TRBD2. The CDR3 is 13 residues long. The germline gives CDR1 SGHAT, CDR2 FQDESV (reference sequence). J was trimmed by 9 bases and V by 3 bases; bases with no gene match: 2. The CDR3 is CASSFVAGGEQFF. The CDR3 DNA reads TGTGCCAGCAGCTTCGTAGCGGGAGGTGAGCAGTTCTTC.

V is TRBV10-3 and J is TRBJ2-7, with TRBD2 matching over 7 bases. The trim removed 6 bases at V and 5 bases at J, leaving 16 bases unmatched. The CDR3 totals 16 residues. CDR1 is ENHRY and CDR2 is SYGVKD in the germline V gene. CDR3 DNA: TGTGCCATCAGCCCGAGTACCGGCAGGGACTACCACGAGCAGTACTTC. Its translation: CAISPSTGRDYHEQYF.

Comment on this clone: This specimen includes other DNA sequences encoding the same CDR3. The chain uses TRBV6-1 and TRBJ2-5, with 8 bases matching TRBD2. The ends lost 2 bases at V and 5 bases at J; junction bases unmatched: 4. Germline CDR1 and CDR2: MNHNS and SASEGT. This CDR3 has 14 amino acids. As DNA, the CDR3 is TGTGCCAGCAGTGAACGGGAGGGCCGGGAGACCCAGTACTTC. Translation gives CASSEREGRETQYF.

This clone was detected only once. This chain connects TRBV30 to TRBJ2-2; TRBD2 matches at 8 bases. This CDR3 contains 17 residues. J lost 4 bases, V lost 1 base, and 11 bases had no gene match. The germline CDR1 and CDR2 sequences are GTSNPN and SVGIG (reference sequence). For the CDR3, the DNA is TGTGCCTGGAGTGCCGGTCTAAAGCGGGAGTTCACCGGGGAGCTGTTTTTT. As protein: CAWSAGLKREFTGELFF.

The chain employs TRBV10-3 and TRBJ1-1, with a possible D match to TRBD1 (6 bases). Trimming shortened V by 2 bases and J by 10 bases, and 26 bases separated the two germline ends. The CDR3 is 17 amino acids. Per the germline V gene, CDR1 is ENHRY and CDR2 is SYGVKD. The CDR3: CAISEPSTGTISVGAFF. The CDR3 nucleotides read TGTGCCATCAGTGAGCCTTCGACAGGAACCATTTCGGTGGGAGCTTTCTTT.

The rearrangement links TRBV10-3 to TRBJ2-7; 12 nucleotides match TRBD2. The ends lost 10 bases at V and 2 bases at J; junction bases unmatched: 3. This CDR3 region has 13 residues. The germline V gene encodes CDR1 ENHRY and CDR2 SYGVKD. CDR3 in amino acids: CATRTSGAYEQYF. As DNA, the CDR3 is TGTGCCACGAGGACTAGCGGGGCCTACGAGCAGTACTTC.

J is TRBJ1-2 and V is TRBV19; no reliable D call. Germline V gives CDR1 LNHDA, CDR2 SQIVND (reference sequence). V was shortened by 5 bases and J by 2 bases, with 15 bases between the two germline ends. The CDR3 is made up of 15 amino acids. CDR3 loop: CASSPLAGKNYGYTF. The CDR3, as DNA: TGTGCCAGTAGTCCGCTGGCGGGCAAAAACTATGGCTACACCTTC.

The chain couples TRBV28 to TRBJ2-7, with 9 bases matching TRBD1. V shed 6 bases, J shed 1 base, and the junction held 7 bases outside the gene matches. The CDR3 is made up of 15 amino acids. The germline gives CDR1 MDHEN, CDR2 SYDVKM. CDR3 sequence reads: CASSLTGTGSYEQYF. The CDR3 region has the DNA TGTGCCAGCAGCCTAACCGGGACAGGGTCCTACGAGCAGTACTTC.

The CDR3 nucleotides read TGCGCCAGCAGCTTGGGTACTAGCGGGATCAATGAGCAGTTCTTC. It yields the protein CASSLGTSGINEQFF. The chain combines TRBV5-1 with TRBJ2-1, with 10 nucleotides matching TRBD2. V lost 0 bases to trimming and J lost 6 bases; unmatched junction nucleotides: 3. In germline, CDR1 is SGHRS, CDR2 YFSETQ. The CDR3 consists of 15 residues.

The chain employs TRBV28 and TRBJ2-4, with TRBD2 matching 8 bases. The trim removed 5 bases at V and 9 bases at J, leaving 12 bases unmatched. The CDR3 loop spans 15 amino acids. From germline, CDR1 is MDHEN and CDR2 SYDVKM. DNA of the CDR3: TGTGCCAGCAGTCCAGCGGGAGCAGCTCGTACCATTCAGTACTTC. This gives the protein CASSPAGAARTIQYF. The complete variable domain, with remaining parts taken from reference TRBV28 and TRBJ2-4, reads DVKVTQSSRYLVKRTGEKVFLECVQDMDHENMFWYRQDPGLGLRLIYFSYDVKMKEKGDIPEGYSVSREKKERFSLILESASTNQTSMYLCASSPAGAARTIQYFGAGTRLSVL.

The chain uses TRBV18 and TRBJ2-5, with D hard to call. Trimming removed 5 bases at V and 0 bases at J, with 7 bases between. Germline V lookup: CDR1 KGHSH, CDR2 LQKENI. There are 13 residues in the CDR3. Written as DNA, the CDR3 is TGTGCCAGCTCATCGACAAACCAAGAGACCCAGTACTTC. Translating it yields CASSSTNQETQYF.

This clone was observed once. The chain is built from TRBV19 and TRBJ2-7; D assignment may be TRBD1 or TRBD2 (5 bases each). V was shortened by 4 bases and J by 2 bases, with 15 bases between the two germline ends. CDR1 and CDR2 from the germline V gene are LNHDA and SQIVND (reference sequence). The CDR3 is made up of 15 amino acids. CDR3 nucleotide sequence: TGTGCCAGTAGTACTCCTCGGGGACGGCCCTACGAGCAGTACTTC. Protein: CASSTPRGRPYEQYF.

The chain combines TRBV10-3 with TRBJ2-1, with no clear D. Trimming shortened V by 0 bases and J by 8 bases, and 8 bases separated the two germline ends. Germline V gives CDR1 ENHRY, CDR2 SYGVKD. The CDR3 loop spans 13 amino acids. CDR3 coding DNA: TGTGCCATCAGTGAGTCTAGGGCCCATGAGCAGTTCTTC. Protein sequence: CAISESRAHEQFF.

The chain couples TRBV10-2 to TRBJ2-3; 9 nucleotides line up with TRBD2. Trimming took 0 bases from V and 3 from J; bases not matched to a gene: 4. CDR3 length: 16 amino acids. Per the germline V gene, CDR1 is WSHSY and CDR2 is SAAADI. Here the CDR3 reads CASSESRSGSTDTQYF. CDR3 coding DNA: TGCGCCAGCAGTGAGTCGCGTAGCGGGAGTACAGATACGCAGTATTTT.

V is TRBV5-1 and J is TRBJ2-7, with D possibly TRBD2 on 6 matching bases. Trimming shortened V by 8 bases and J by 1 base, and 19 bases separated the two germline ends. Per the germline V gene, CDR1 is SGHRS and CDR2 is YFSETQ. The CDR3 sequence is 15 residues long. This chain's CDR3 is CASSDRGGLSYEQYF. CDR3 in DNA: TGCGCCAGTTCTGACCGTGGGGGGTTATCCTACGAGCAGTACTTC.

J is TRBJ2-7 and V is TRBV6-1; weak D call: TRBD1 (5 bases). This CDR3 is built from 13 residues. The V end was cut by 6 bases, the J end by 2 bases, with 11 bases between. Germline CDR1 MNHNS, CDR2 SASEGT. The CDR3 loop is CASSLLGAYEQYF. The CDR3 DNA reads TGTGCCAGCAGCCTGCTAGGGGCCTACGAGCAGTACTTC.

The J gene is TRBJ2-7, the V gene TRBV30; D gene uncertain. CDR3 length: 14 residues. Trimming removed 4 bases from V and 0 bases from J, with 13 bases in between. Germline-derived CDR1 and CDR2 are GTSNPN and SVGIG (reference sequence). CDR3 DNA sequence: TGTGCCTGGATGCGCGGCTTTACCTCCTACGAGCAGTACTTC. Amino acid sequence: CAWMRGFTSYEQYF.

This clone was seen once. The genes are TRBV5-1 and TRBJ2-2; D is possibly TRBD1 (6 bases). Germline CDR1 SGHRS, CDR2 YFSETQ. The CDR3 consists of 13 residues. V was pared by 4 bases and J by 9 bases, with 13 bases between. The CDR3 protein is CASSPGQHRELFF. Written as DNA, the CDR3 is TGCGCCAGCAGCCCCGGACAGCACCGGGAGCTGTTTTTT.

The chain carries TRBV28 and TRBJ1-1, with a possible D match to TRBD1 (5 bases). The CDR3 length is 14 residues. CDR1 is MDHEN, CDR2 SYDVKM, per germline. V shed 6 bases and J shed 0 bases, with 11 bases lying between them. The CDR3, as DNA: TGTGCCAGCAGAGCCCAGGGTTTGAACACTGAAGCTTTCTTT. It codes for CASRAQGLNTEAFF.

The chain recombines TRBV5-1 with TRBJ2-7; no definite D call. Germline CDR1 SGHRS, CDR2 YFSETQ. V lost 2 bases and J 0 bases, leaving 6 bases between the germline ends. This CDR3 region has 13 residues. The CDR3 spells CASSFESSYEQYF. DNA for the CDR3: TGCGCCAGCAGCTTCGAGAGCTCCTACGAGCAGTACTTC.

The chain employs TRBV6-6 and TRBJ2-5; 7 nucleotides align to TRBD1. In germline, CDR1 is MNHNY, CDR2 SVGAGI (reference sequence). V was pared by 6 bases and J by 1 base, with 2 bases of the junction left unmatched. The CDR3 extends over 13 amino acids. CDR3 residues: CASSRDSQETQYF. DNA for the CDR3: TGTGCCAGCAGCCGGGACAGCCAAGAGACCCAGTACTTC.

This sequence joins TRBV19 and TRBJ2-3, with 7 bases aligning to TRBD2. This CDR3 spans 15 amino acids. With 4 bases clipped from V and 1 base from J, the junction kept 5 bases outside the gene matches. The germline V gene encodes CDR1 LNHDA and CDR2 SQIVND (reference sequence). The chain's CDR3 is CASSTGTSGTDTQYF. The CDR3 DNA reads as TGTGCCAGTAGTACGGGCACTAGCGGCACAGATACGCAGTATTTT.